This entry features one TCR beta chain sequence. What this receptor recognizes is not known. No quality values exist for individual bases; no much larger clone is one base distant. Library creation used 5' RACE. A second PCR of roughly 6 to 11 cycles was run with a J-beta primer mix and a sample-barcoded 5' primer. Each TCR beta cDNA molecule received a unique molecular identifier from a template-switch 5' adaptor carrying 12 random nucleotides. Each sample yielded at least 2.5 million CDR3-containing paired-end reads. All of the RNA was converted into first-strand cDNA using the Mint cDNA synthesis kit, with a TRBC-specific oligonucleotide serving as the primer. Following uracil-DNA glycosylase treatment, a first 18-cycle PCR with universal primers M1SS and BC2_uni_R was performed on all cDNA. From the authors' description of their analysis: For normalization, 1 million high-quality reads, each with a distinct molecular identifier, were randomly selected from each sample. Reads with shared molecular identifiers were discarded instead of being binned into consensus sequences. MiTCR, run with a Q25 quality threshold and the strictest error-elimination algorithm, handled CDR3 identification, clonotype clustering and error correction. A nonparametric unseen species model with Euler transformation was used to estimate lower-bound total TCR beta diversity. TCRdb reprocessed the public reads (quality trimming at Q25 with fastp, clone calling with MiXCR) and kept in-frame beta chains. One record per CDR3 amino acid sequence lists the most common genes and DNA. TCRdb's processing, not the authors', yielded these V and J calls. This sample has around 1,900,000 distinct CDR3 sequences in its table, and approximately 40% of those were observed once. More than 20% of the sample rests with the top ten.

For CDR1 and CDR2, the germline V gene (reference sequence) lists LGHDT and YNNKEL. The CDR3 runs 15 residues from the cysteine to the phenylalanine. The retained sequence is limited to the CDR3, 45 bases, with the frame set at the first base. The trim is 0 bases for V and 3 bases for J, with a gap of 11 bases between the germline ends. These data originate in a study of blood T cells in healthy people across ages (dated by TCRdb to between 2015 and 2017). With respect to the entire study: In model experiments, roughly one uniquely barcoded TCR beta cDNA molecule per two T cells was captured by template switching. The study measured age-related changes in TCR beta repertoire diversity using deep sequencing normalized with unique cDNA molecular identifiers. The donors were divided into four age groups: young (average around 15 years), middle-aged (about 41), aged (approximately 62) and long-lived (around 80). Donors of different ages were randomly distributed across sequencing lanes to avoid experimental bias. For two donors (one aged 18 to 29 and one aged 80 or older), the study analyzed two additional independent replicas of 1 million unique cDNA reads from the same blood draw. Points the paper makes about the study in general: Estimates of total diversity based on one million sequenced T cells were regarded as lower bounds and as underestimates. A strong correlation was found between observed TCR beta diversity and the percentage of naive T cells measured by flow cytometry. As age increased, observed TCR beta diversity per million T cells dropped in a roughly linear way, and a significant reduction was already evident by age roughly 36. Because the CMV infection status of the donors was unknown, age-related changes in expanded clonotypes may potentially have been confounded. Bulk unsorted PBMC profiling prevented conclusive comparison of naive and antigen-experienced compartments. Compared with the aged group, the long-lived group had more naive CD4+ T cells, fewer expanded clones and increased TCR diversity, suggesting age selection.

Donors were 39 systemically healthy Caucasian individuals from Russia aged roughly 6 to 95 years. Each donor gave ten milliliters of peripheral blood, drawn into EDTA-treated Vacutainer tubes. Ficoll-Paque density-gradient centrifugation was used to isolate PBMCs, with at least 7 million obtained per sample. Trizol reagent was used to extract total RNA from PBMCs, with at least 5.5 micrograms per sample. Naive CD45RAhigh/CD27high T cell percentages were measured by flow cytometry on a PBMC aliquot from every donor. The sample was blood. The sequence was collected from a human donor in good health. The rearrangement combines TRBV3-1 with TRBJ1-1; TRBD1 is a weak D gene call, 5 bases matching. CDR3 protein: CASSQDWGDYTEAFF. In nucleotide form, the sequence is TGTGCCAGCAGCCAAGACTGGGGGGATTACACTGAAGCTTTCTTT. Full variable domain (CDR3 extended with the reference TRBV3-1 and TRBJ1-1 proteins): DTAVSQTPKYLVTQMGNDKSIKCEQNLGHDTMYWYKQDSKKFLKIMFSYNNKELIINETVPNRFSPKSPDKAHLNLHINSLELGDSAVYFCASSQDWGDYTEAFFGQGTRLTVV.